The 18 T cell receptor beta chains presented below share a single source sample, sequenced in a study of OX40 agonist ivuxolimab in advanced cancers. Sequenced by immunoSEQ multiplex PCR; TCRdb stores in-frame clones only, minus some. The sample records approximately 77,000 clones, around 93% being singletons. The starting material was CD4+ or CD8+ T cells sorted from blood, obtained in a trial of the OX40 agonist ivuxolimab. These receptors all come from an adult with an advanced solid tumor such as melanoma, head and neck, liver or kidney cancer.

This chain joins TRBV5-4 and TRBJ2-1; tentatively, D is TRBD1 or TRBD2 (5 bases each). Trimming pared 2 bases from V and 7 bases from J, leaving 7 bases between. CDR3 length: 12 residues. CDR1 is SGHNT and CDR2 is YYREEE in the germline V gene (reference sequence). The CDR3 coding sequence is TGTGCCAGCAGCTTTTGGGGGAATGAGCAGTTCTTC. It yields the protein CASSFWGNEQFF.

J is TRBJ2-7 and V is TRBV28; D is ambiguous. V lost 6 bases, J lost 7 bases, and 13 bases lay in between. There are 12 residues in the CDR3. Germline V gives CDR1 MDHEN, CDR2 SYDVKM. CDR3 amino acids: CASSGSLREQYF. For the CDR3, the DNA is TGTGCCAGCAGCGGGTCGCTGAGGGAGCAGTACTTC. Full variable domain (missing parts from reference TRBV28 and TRBJ2-7): DVKVTQSSRYLVKRTGEKVFLECVQDMDHENMFWYRQDPGLGLRLIYFSYDVKMKEKGDIPEGYSVSREKKERFSLILESASTNQTSMYLCASSGSLREQYFGPGTRLTVT.

This clone showed up just once. This chain joins TRBV5-6 and TRBJ2-5; 9 bases are shared with TRBD2. CDR3 size: 14 residues. Germline CDR1 and CDR2: SGHDT and YYEEEE. Germline trimming cut 2 bases from V and 3 bases from J; bases unmatched to any gene: 2. The CDR3 loop reads CASSFGGREETQYF. The CDR3, as DNA: TGTGCCAGCAGCTTTGGCGGGAGGGAAGAGACCCAGTACTTC.

The DNA for the CDR3 is TGTGCCAGCAGTTTGCGGCAGGGTAGCACAGATACGCAGTATTTT. Translation: CASSLRQGSTDTQYF. The chain is built from TRBV27 and TRBJ2-3; D might be TRBD1 (5 bases). The CDR3 sequence is 15 residues long. Germline lookup yields CDR1 MNHEY and CDR2 SMNVEV (reference sequence). Trimming took 3 bases from V and 0 from J, leaving 10 bases between them.

The chain employs TRBV4-3 and TRBJ1-1; D is perhaps TRBD1 (6 bases). CDR1 is LGHNA and CDR2 is YSLEER in the germline V gene. The V gene lost 2 bases and the J gene lost 0 bases, with 10 bases spanning the gap. The length of the CDR3 is 15 residues. The CDR3 region is CASSQSQGLNTEAFF. The CDR3 DNA is TGCGCCAGCAGCCAAAGTCAGGGGCTGAACACTGAAGCTTTCTTT.

The chain joins TRBV6-1 to TRBJ1-5, with a possible D match to TRBD1 (6 bases). Germline CDR1 reads MNHNS; CDR2 reads SASEGT. The CDR3 has 15 residues. V gave up 5 bases and J gave up 2 bases, with 13 bases separating them. CDR3 coding DNA: TGTGCCAGCAGTTCCGGACAGTCCGGCAATCAGCCCCAGCATTTT. This sequence encodes CASSSGQSGNQPQHF.

In this sample, this clone turned up once. V is TRBV18 and J is TRBJ2-5; D uncertain. This CDR3 contains 13 residues. Trimming removed 6 bases from V and 3 bases from J, with 11 bases in between. Germline CDR1 reads KGHSH; CDR2 reads LQKENI. The CDR3 region is CASSLDIEETQYF. CDR3 bases: TGTGCCAGCTCGCTAGACATAGAAGAGACCCAGTACTTC.

The J gene is TRBJ2-5, the V gene TRBV11-1, with TRBD1 as a possible D gene (5 bases). The CDR3 totals 14 residues. V was shortened by 6 bases and J by 2 bases, with 13 bases between the two germline ends. The germline gives CDR1 SGHAT, CDR2 FQDESV (reference sequence). DNA of the CDR3: TGTGCCAGCAGGTATTATCAGGGTCAAGAGACCCAGTACTTC. Its protein is CASRYYQGQETQYF.

This clone was seen only a few times. The V gene is TRBV28, the J gene TRBJ1-5; D is uncertain. Trimming left V 2 bases short and J 4 bases short, with 0 bases between. The CDR3 contains 11 residues. Germline CDR1 reads MDHEN; CDR2 reads SYDVKM. Here the CDR3 DNA reads TGTGCCAGCAGTTTAAATCAGCCCCAGCATTTT. It encodes CASSLNQPQHF.

The chain couples TRBV18 to TRBJ1-1; D is unclear. CDR3 length: 17 residues. Trimming removed 1 base from V and 0 bases from J, with 15 bases in between. Germline lookup yields CDR1 KGHSH and CDR2 LQKENI. CDR3 region: CASSPLKEPPMNTEAFF. CDR3 nucleotide sequence: TGTGCCAGCTCACCACTGAAGGAGCCTCCTATGAACACTGAAGCTTTCTTT.

This chain uses TRBV10-3 with TRBJ1-2, with TRBD1 matching 7 bases. The J segment lost 7 bases and the V segment lost 2 bases, leaving 13 bases of the junction unmatched. The germline gives CDR1 ENHRY, CDR2 SYGVKD. CDR3 length equals 16 residues. CDR3 nucleotides: TGTGCCATCAGTGAGACCGAGGCCGGGACAGACGGTGGCTACACCTTC. It translates to CAISETEAGTDGGYTF.

The V call is TRBV5-8, the J call TRBJ1-1; no clear D gene. In germline, CDR1 is SGHTS, CDR2 YDEGEE. There are 14 residues in the CDR3. V shed 4 bases and J shed 8 bases, with 18 bases lying between them. CDR3 residues: CASSPGEDHVEAFF. The CDR3 nucleotides read TGTGCCAGCAGCCCTGGGGAAGACCACGTAGAAGCTTTCTTT.

The rearrangement links TRBV19 to TRBJ1-5; tentatively, D is TRBD1 (6 bases). V lost 1 base and J 4 bases, leaving 11 bases between the germline ends. This CDR3 comprises 15 residues. The germline V gene encodes CDR1 LNHDA and CDR2 SQIVND (reference sequence). In nucleotides, the CDR3 is TGTGCCAGTAGTATAGCAGGGGAGAGGAATCAGCCCCAGCATTTT. It specifies CASSIAGERNQPQHF.

This clone was found once. DNA for the CDR3: TGTGCCAGCAGTACCCCGGACAGGGTGGGGTTCTTC. It is translated as CASSTPDRVGFF. The V call is TRBV28, the J call TRBJ2-1, with 8 positions matching TRBD1. V gave up 5 bases and J gave up 15 bases; unmatched junction bases: 9. CDR3 length equals 12 residues. Germline V CDR1 and CDR2: MDHEN, SYDVKM.

This chain's CDR3 is CASSPQGAGGYTF. DNA of the CDR3: TGTGCCAGCAGCCCACAGGGGGCGGGCGGCTACACCTTC. This chain uses TRBV27 with TRBJ1-2; 9 positions match TRBD1. V was pared by 6 bases and J by 8 bases, with 7 bases of the junction left unmatched. Germline assignment: CDR1 MNHEY and CDR2 SMNVEV (reference sequence). This CDR3 spans 13 amino acids.

This chain connects TRBV10-3 to TRBJ1-5, with 8 bases identical to TRBD1. Per the germline V gene, CDR1 is ENHRY and CDR2 is SYGVKD. After removal of 4 bases from V and 5 bases from J, the junction contained 1 base not matched to a gene. The length of the CDR3 is 13 residues. In DNA, the CDR3 is TGTGCCATCAGTGCGGGACAGGATCAGCCCCAGCATTTT. Translated, it gives CAISAGQDQPQHF.

The chain employs TRBV25-1 and TRBJ1-1, with D uncertain. The V and J ends lost 5 bases and 0 bases respectively, with 16 bases between them. The germline V gene has CDR1 MGHDK and CDR2 SYGVNS. The CDR3 runs 16 residues. The CDR3 coding sequence is TGTGCCAGCAGTTCCCCCGACGGCCCCATGAACACTGAAGCTTTCTTT. Encoded protein: CASSSPDGPMNTEAFF.

V gene TRBV18 combines with J gene TRBJ1-2; tentative D call: TRBD1 (6 bases). From germline, CDR1 is KGHSH and CDR2 LQKENI. V shed 3 bases and J shed 4 bases, with 12 bases lying between them. CDR3 length equals 14 residues. DNA for the CDR3: TGTGCCAGCTCACCCTTAGAGACAGGCTATGGCTACACCTTC. Its translation: CASSPLETGYGYTF. Variable domain in full (rest from reference TRBV18 and TRBJ1-2): NAGVMQNPRHLVRRRGQEARLRCSPMKGHSHVYWYRQLPEEGLKFMVYLQKENIIDESGMPKERFSAEFPKEGPSILRIQQVVRGDSAAYFCASSPLETGYGYTFGSGTRLTVV.